The T cell receptor (beta chain) under discussion was sequenced for a study of beta chain features in type 1 diabetes (dated by TCRdb to the late 2010s). General notes on the study: Mean age, gender distribution, total cell number and subset yield did not differ between patients and healthy donors. Across all samples, some 100,000,000 sorted cells were examined, and cell number per subset correlated strongly with RNA yield. In the study, recently diagnosed type 1 diabetes patients and matched healthy donors were compared on the TCRB repertoires of their sorted circulating CD4+ T cell subsets. Regulatory and stem cell-like memory subsets were obtained from only 8 patients and roughly 8 healthy donors, while naive and central memory subsets were obtained from all 30 or so donors.

Turning to this clone: The clone's antigen remains unknown. No much larger clonotype is one base removed from it; base qualities were not supplied.

Study-wide conclusions, independent of this receptor: A moderate but significant shortening of TCRB CDR3 length was observed in type 1 diabetes patients in all four CD4+ subsets. At VDJ recombination sites, patients with type 1 diabetes made fewer insertions and deleted more nucleotides, a pattern implying thymic rearrangement abnormalities. Naive, central memory and regulatory TCRB repertoires appeared to be more alike among patients than among healthy donors. HLA sub-analyses involved small numbers of individuals, so any influence of HLA type on TCRB rearrangement remained unresolved. Because cDNA rather than genomic DNA was sequenced, highly expressing activated cells could have been over-represented, although no difference in activation and CD3 levels was found between groups. PCR might favor shorter templates, but patient and control samples were amplified and corrected together, so any skew would affect both groups equally.

The entire isolated RNA was reverse transcribed using the High Capacity cDNA Reverse Transcription Kit, and thus expressed TCRB transcripts were sequenced. Deep immunoSEQ sequencing was performed on naive, central memory and regulatory T cell samples, with an average of about 4 million total reads per sample. After sorted cells were lysed in RLT buffer, RNA was extracted with DNase-treated RNeasy Micro or Mini kits, with the choice depending on cell number. Each cell subset was processed on its own to prevent cross-contamination, while patient and healthy donor samples were processed together. TCRB sequences were amplified from cDNA with the immunoSEQ multiplex PCR, producing 87-bp fragments spanning the CDR3 region. Sequencing of the amplicons was performed on the Illumina HiSeq platform. Turning to the authors' computational methods: Synthetic template baselines were used to correct PCR bias computationally, reads within Hamming distance 2 were collapsed, and singletons that could not be merged were discarded. Reads were aligned to IMGT to assign V, D and J genes, CDR3 length, and insertions or deletions at six rearrangement sites. Within each subset, clonotype counts were normalized to sorted cell number, and only after that were true diversity and Gini coefficients computed with the tcR R package. Repertoire sharing was quantified using the overlap coefficient calculated on TCRB nucleotide sequences. TCRdb carries this immuneACCESS record with in-frame sequences only. Its versions omit some clonotypes, under half of them owing to an unresolved V gene in the studies checked, with the rest unexplained. For V, J and clone size, that table is used; D and trimming come from the DNA. For this sample there are about 140,000 clones; 6.9% appear just once. In total, the top ten clones hold approximately 1.4% of the sample.

A single peripheral blood draw of around 0.11 L on average was collected from each donor into heparinised tubes. A BD FACSAria II and a panel including CD45RO, CCR7, CD25, CD127, CD95 and CD27 were used to sort naive, central memory, regulatory and stem cell-like memory CD4+ T cells. Every sorted population had a purity above 98%. Right away, PBMCs were isolated by Lymphoprep density gradient centrifugation and were stained directly, with no culture step. So that batch effects would be minimized, each experiment stained and sorted samples in pairs, pairing one healthy donor with one patient. CDR1 SGHRS and CDR2 YFSETQ are derived from the germline V gene. The CDR3 runs 15 amino acids, cysteine and phenylalanine included. Of all the DNA, just the CDR3 is kept, 45 bases in frame from base 1. V is trimmed back by 4 bases and J by 10 bases, and the junction contains 13 bases that no gene match accounts for.

Recombination joined TRBV5-1 with TRBJ2-1; 8 central nucleotides agree with TRBD1. Sequenced: central memory CD4+ T cells from blood. The sequence was obtained from a woman aged 25 to 39 in good health. The DNA reads as follows: TGCGCCAGCAGCAACACCGGGACAGGCCGTTACGAGCAGTTCTTC. This yields the protein CASSNTGTGRYEQFF.